Presented here are 9 T cell receptor beta chains from one specimen sequenced in a study of T cells after yellow fever vaccination. TCRdb analysed the 5' RACE reads with MiXCR anew, one entry per CDR3 protein. Among hundreds of thousands of distinct CDR3 sequences listed, 21% were seen once. The sample in question was PBMCs, obtained approximately 22 days after the first yellow fever vaccination. These receptors came from a man younger than 30 who received the YFV17D yellow fever vaccine.

The chain couples TRBV10-3 to TRBJ1-5, with D unclear. The V end was cut by 10 bases, the J end by 3 bases, with 25 bases between. Germline lookup yields CDR1 ENHRY and CDR2 SYGVKD. The CDR3 sequence is 17 residues long. The CDR3 here is CATQRGGSFRNNQPQHF. CDR3 coding DNA: TGTGCCACCCAGCGAGGTGGGTCGTTCAGGAACAATCAGCCCCAGCATTTT.

This clonotype was found a few times. The chain joins TRBV24-1 to TRBJ2-3; 7 positions match TRBD1. V lost 3 bases, J lost 6 bases, and 8 bases stayed unmatched. The CDR3 spans 15 residues. Germline V gene sequence: CDR1 KGHDR, CDR2 SFDVKD. The CDR3 here is CATSDPRTGLDTQYF. The CDR3 nucleotides read TGTGCCACCAGTGATCCCCGGACAGGTTTGGATACGCAGTATTTT.

Many counts were recorded for this clonotype. This CDR3 is CASSLEGRGSYNEQFF. The CDR3 DNA reads as TGTGCCAGCAGCTTAGAGGGGCGGGGGTCCTACAATGAGCAGTTCTTC. The chain couples TRBV7-3 to TRBJ2-1, with 7 positions matching TRBD2. Germline V gene lookup returns CDR1 SGHTA and CDR2 FQGTGA. Losses at the gene ends were 2 bases for V and 1 base for J; bases not matched to a gene: 5. The CDR3 has 16 amino acids.

The genes are TRBV2 and TRBJ2-1; 10 nucleotides match TRBD2. This CDR3 spans 11 amino acids. The V gene end was trimmed by 10 bases and the J gene end by 12 bases; junction bases not matched to a gene: 6. Per germline, CDR1 SNHLY and CDR2 FYNNEI. CDR3 in amino acids: CANLAGVGQFF. The CDR3 nucleotides are TGTGCCAATCTAGCGGGGGTAGGGCAGTTCTTC.

The chain couples TRBV23-1 to TRBJ2-7; 11 bases map to TRBD2. TRBV23-1 is sorted into the ORF group, with uncertain function. The CDR3 contains 16 residues. Trimming removed 0 bases from V and 2 bases from J; junction bases left unmatched: 3. CDR3 protein: CASSQSPGLAAYEQYF. CDR3 coding DNA: TGCGCCAGCAGTCAATCTCCGGGACTAGCGGCCTACGAGCAGTACTTC.

The genes are TRBV4-1 and TRBJ2-7; 10 nucleotides match TRBD1. CDR3 length: 16 residues. The V segment lost 1 base and the J segment 4 bases; nucleotides outside the gene matches: 7. The germline V gene encodes CDR1 MGHRA and CDR2 YSYEKL. For the CDR3, the DNA is TGCGCCAGCAGCCAAGCCCTGACAGGGGGCAAGTACGAGCAGTACGTC. Translation: CASSQALTGGKYEQYV.

The chain employs TRBV11-2 and TRBJ2-3, with 7 bases aligning to TRBD1. Germline V CDR1 and CDR2: SGHAT, FQNNGV. Trimming cost V 4 bases and J 7 bases; bases outside gene matches: 11. The CDR3 covers 15 residues. The DNA for the CDR3 is TGTGCCAGCAGCTACCGGGACAGCGTTCTGAATACGCAGTATTTT. Protein sequence: CASSYRDSVLNTQYF.

This clonotype has more than one count but fewer than ten. J is TRBJ2-1 and V is TRBV5-1; 7 bases match TRBD2. V lost 3 bases, J lost 6 bases, and 3 bases stayed unmatched. Germline CDR1 SGHRS, CDR2 YFSETQ. CDR3 length: 13 residues. The CDR3 DNA is TGCGCCAGCAGCTCAAGCGGGGCCAATGAGCAGTTCTTC. This gives the protein CASSSSGANEQFF. The variable domain in full, with the rest retrieved from reference TRBV5-1 and TRBJ2-1, is KAGVTQTPRYLIKTRGQQVTLSCSPISGHRSVSWYQQTPGQGLQFLFEYFSETQRNKGNFPGRFSGRQFSNSRSEMNVSTLELGDSALYLCASSSSGANEQFFGPGTRLTVL.

The chain carries TRBV28 and TRBJ1-1; 7 bases agree with TRBD1. CDR1 is MDHEN, CDR2 SYDVKM, per germline. The J segment lost 8 bases and the V segment lost 6 bases, leaving 9 bases of the junction unmatched. This CDR3 is built from 13 residues. Here the CDR3 reads CASSRATGLEAFF. DNA of the CDR3: TGTGCCAGCAGCCGCGCGACAGGGCTGGAAGCTTTCTTT.